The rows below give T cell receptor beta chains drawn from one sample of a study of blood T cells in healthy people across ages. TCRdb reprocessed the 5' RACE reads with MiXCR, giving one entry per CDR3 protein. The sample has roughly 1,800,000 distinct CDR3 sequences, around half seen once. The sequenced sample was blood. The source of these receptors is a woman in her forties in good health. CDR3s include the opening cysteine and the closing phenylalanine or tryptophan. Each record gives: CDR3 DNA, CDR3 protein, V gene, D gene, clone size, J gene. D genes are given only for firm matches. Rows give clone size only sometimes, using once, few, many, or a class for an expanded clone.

TGTGCCAGCAGCGTAGGTAGAGGCGCGGGGGGTTACAATGAGCAGTTCTTC CASSVGRGAGGYNEQFF TRBV9 TRBD2 - TRBJ2-1
TGCGCCAGCAGCCAAAAGGAGGCGGGGGGCGGGGGTGAGCAGTTCTTC CASSQKEAGGGGEQFF TRBV4-3 TRBD2 - TRBJ2-1
TGTGCCAGCAGTCCAGACAGGGGGGCGAGAAATGAGCAGTTCTTC CASSPDRGARNEQFF TRBV7-2 TRBD1 few TRBJ2-1
TGTGCCAGCAGCTTCGGGACAGGTCTGAACACTGAAGCTTTCTTT CASSFGTGLNTEAFF TRBV11-2 TRBD1 few TRBJ1-1
TGTGCCAGCAGCCAAGGGACTAGCTTCTACGAGCAGTACTTC CASSQGTSFYEQYF TRBV6-2/TRBV6-3 TRBD2 few TRBJ2-7
TGTGCCAGCACGACCGGGATCCTAAGCAATGAGCAGTACTTC CASTTGILSNEQYF TRBV28 - - TRBJ2-5
TGTGCCAGCAGTTTGGGGTTCGGCTCCTACGAGCAGTACTTC CASSLGFGSYEQYF TRBV12-3/TRBV12-4 - few TRBJ2-7
TGCGCCAGCAGCCAAGCCACCGCGGGGGGACAGGATCTTTATGGCTACACCTTC CASSQATAGGQDLYGYTF TRBV4-3 TRBD1 - TRBJ1-2
TGCGCCAGCAGCTCCCGGGCCAGAAGAGAGACCCAGTACTTC CASSSRARRETQYF TRBV5-1 - few TRBJ2-5
TGTGCCAGCAGTTTAGAACCTGAACTAGCGGGGTGGGCAGATACGCAGTATTTT CASSLEPELAGWADTQYF TRBV28 TRBD2 - TRBJ2-3
TGTGCCAGCAGCTTAGAGAGGCCGAAGAACACTGAAGCTTTCTTT CASSLERPKNTEAFF TRBV7-2 - - TRBJ1-1
TGCAGTGCTCCCTCTCAGGGTGACGAGCAGTACTTC CSAPSQGDEQYF TRBV20-1 - - TRBJ2-7
TGTGCCAGCAGCTTCCGGGACAGGGGAGCCGAGCAGTACTTC CASSFRDRGAEQYF TRBV7-8 TRBD1 - TRBJ2-7
TGCGCCAGCAGCCAAGAAGGCAGCAACCCCTACGAGCAGTACTTC CASSQEGSNPYEQYF TRBV4-3 - - TRBJ2-7
TGCAGTGCTAGGATGACAGGCCGTGTTAACTATGGCTACACCTTC CSARMTGRVNYGYTF TRBV20-1 - - TRBJ1-2
TGTGCCAGCAGTTCACGACGGGGAGTCACAGATACGCAGTATTTT CASSSRRGVTDTQYF TRBV7-9 - few TRBJ2-3
TGTGCCACCAGCCCTCGGACAGGGGGCTCAGGCTACACCTTC CATSPRTGGSGYTF TRBV15 TRBD1 - TRBJ1-2